A selection of T cell receptor beta chains follows, all from one sample in a study of T cells after yellow fever vaccination. MiXCR was run by TCRdb on the 5' RACE reads, yielding one entry per CDR3 protein. The table includes about 120,000 distinct CDR3 sequences, 6.5% to 9% detected once. The starting material was CD4+ T cells sorted from PBMCs, obtained around 45 days after the first yellow fever vaccination. Receptors were obtained from a man aged 18 to 29 who received the YFV17D yellow fever vaccine. Both conserved end residues are part of each CDR3. The order of the fields is V gene, J gene, clone size, D gene, CDR3 DNA, CDR3 protein. D genes are given only for firm matches. Clone size is not always given. Where it is, it says once, few, many or a class for expanded clones.

TRBV15,TRBJ2-1,many,TRBD2,TGTGCCACCAGCAGAGCTAGCGGGGATTACAATGAGCAGTTCTTC,CATSRASGDYNEQFF
TRBV9,TRBJ2-2,few,-,TGTGCCAGCAGCGTTACCACCGGGGAGCTGTTTTTT,CASSVTTGELFF
TRBV10-3,TRBJ1-6,few,-,TGTGCCATCAGTGCAGCTGGGTCGGTCGGTTCACCCCTCCACTTT,CAISAAGSVGSPLHF
TRBV28,TRBJ1-6,many,TRBD1,TGTGCCAGCAGTTCCGGGACAGGAGGTCCACCCCTCCACTTT,CASSSGTGGPPLHF
TRBV7-2,TRBJ2-3,-,TRBD2,TGTGCCAGCAGCTTAGTTCTAGCGGGGGACACAGATACGCAGTATTTT,CASSLVLAGDTDTQYF
TRBV19,TRBJ1-5,-,-,TGTGCCAGTAGTACAGGGAGACCTGCGAGCAATCAGCCCCAGCATTTT,CASSTGRPASNQPQHF
TRBV5-1,TRBJ1-2,many,-,TGCTCCCGGCCGGGAAACGGAGTTAACTATGGCTACACCTTC,CSRPGNGVNYGYTF
TRBV7-3,TRBJ2-3,many,-,TGTGCCAGCAGCTTAAGCGGCGGGGCGATCACAGATACGCAGTATTTT,CASSLSGGAITDTQYF
TRBV20-1,TRBJ2-5,many,-,TGCAGTGCTAGAGATCCCAAGGATAGGGGGTTGGGAGAGACCCAGTACTTC,CSARDPKDRGLGETQYF
TRBV4-3,TRBJ2-5,-,-,TGCGCCAGCAGCCAAGAACGAGGGGAAGGAGAGACCCAGTACTTC,CASSQERGEGETQYF
TRBV6-5,TRBJ2-4,many,-,TGTGCCAGCAGTTACGGGGCGGGGTCGGCCAAAAACATTCAGTACTTC,CASSYGAGSAKNIQYF
TRBV18,TRBJ2-1,many,TRBD1,TGTGCCAGCTCACCAGGGACAGGGACATCCTACAATGAGCAGTTCTTC,CASSPGTGTSYNEQFF
TRBV7-6,TRBJ2-3,many,TRBD2,TGTGCCAGCAGCTTAGCGGGGCGGGGGGGGCATCATACGCAGTATTTT,CASSLAGRGGHHTQYF
TRBV5-1,TRBJ2-3,many,TRBD2,TGCGCCAGCAGCTTGGCCCCTAGCGGGGGTTTGACAGATACGCAGTATTTT,CASSLAPSGGLTDTQYF
TRBV5-6,TRBJ1-5,many,TRBD1,TGTGCCAGCAGCTTGTTTTGGGACAGAGACAATCAGCCCCAGCATTTT,CASSLFWDRDNQPQHF
TRBV19,TRBJ1-5,many,-,TGTGCCAGTAGTTTGACAGGTGCTCACGGGCCCCAGCATTTT,CASSLTGAHGPQHF
TRBV29-1,TRBJ1-1,many,TRBD1,TGCAGCGTTGAGACCCTCTTGGACAGGGGAAGAACTGAAGCTTTCTTT,CSVETLLDRGRTEAFF
TRBV20-1,TRBJ1-6,few,TRBD1,TGCAGTGCCCGGGACAGCCAGACGGTCGCGCCCCTCCACTTT,CSARDSQTVAPLHF
TRBV10-2,TRBJ2-3,-,-,TGCGCCAGCATGACAGGACACCATAACACAGATACGCAGTATTTT,CASMTGHHNTDTQYF
TRBV20-1,TRBJ2-1,many,-,TGCAGTGCTTTGTGGGGGGGGGCTTACAATGAGCAGTTCTTC,CSALWGGAYNEQFF
TRBV4-1,TRBJ2-2,many,-,TGCGCCAGCAGCCAAGATACGGGCTCGAACACCGGGGAGCTGTTTTTT,CASSQDTGSNTGELFF
TRBV7-6,TRBJ2-1,many,-,TGTGCCAGCAGCCCAGGAGGGGGGTCCTACAATGAGCAGTTCTTC,CASSPGGGSYNEQFF